The clone carrying this TCR beta chain was counted a few times. The target antigen is unknown. Generation of TCR cDNA used 5'RACE template switching (which added a universal primer site and UMIs). In TCRdb, the 5' RACE reads were re-called with MiXCR into one record per CDR3 protein. This sample yields 300,000 to 450,000 distinct CDR3 sequences, of which 6.2% are seen a single time; approximately 16% belongs to the top ten. Germline V gives CDR1 DFQATT, CDR2 SNEGSKA (reference sequence). The CDR3 consists of 16 residues. Trimming stripped 3 bases from V and 1 base from J, with 16 bases between. The sample belongs to a study of T cells after yellow fever vaccination. Study details: Where fractions had low cell numbers, libraries were prepared from them with the SMART-Seq v4 Ultra Low Input RNA kit.

Notes on the study in general: Among primary-vaccination clones, most reappeared after the booster, at almost 98% for CD4 and around 91% for CD8. A weaker secondary response peaked on day 5, the primary on day 15.

The sequencing here drew on PBMCs, taken 5 days after the yellow fever booster vaccination. This clonotype originated in a man aged 25-40 years who received the YFV17D yellow fever vaccine. The chain joins TRBV20-1 to TRBJ1-5; D might be TRBD1 (6 bases). CDR3 sequence: CSASPAGALSNQPQHF. As DNA, the CDR3 is TGCAGTGCTAGCCCAGCGGGGGCGCTGAGCAATCAGCCCCAGCATTTT.